Reported below is one T cell receptor (beta chain). This clone came up once. Which antigen it targets is not known. No quality values exist for individual bases; no much larger clone is one base distant. The sample originates from a study of blood T cell repertoires in COVID-19 (dated by TCRdb to the early 2020s). Concerning the study at large: Samples from collaborators originated in the United States, Italy and Spain and spanned both the acute and convalescent phases of COVID-19. Deeply sampled blood TCRbeta repertoires from subjects exposed to, actively infected with, or recovered from COVID-19 were included in the dataset. The prospective study material was composed of cDNA or gDNA derived from T cells, B-cell-depleted T cells, or PBMCs. HLA class I and class II types, where available, came from metadata supplied by the sample provider rather than from assay-based typing. The samples were drawn from two sources: the first 160 participants of the ongoing ImmuneRACE study, and 1,000 to 1,500 subjects contributed by 6 global collaborators. The repertoires were made available in a free public database intended to serve as a resource for research on the immune response to SARS-CoV-2. Sample metadata almost always included a de-identified subject ID, COVID-19 status, age in years and sex.

The collaborating institutions used their own protocols to collect whole blood in K2EDTA tubes. For TCRbeta analysis, collaborators shipped samples in one of three forms: frozen whole blood, isolated PBMCs, or DNA extracted from either of those sample types. What the authors observed across the whole study: How much clinical and demographic metadata was included differed by source and by participant, and the metadata was provided uncurated.

The CDR3 holds 14 amino acids from the cysteine to the phenylalanine. The kept DNA is CDR3 alone, 42 bases in frame from the first base. Sequences SEHNR (CDR1) and FQNEAQ (CDR2) are obtained from the germline V gene (reference sequence). V is shortened by 6 bases, J by 1 base, and the region joining them spans 11 bases. TCRbeta CDR3 regions were amplified from genomic DNA by means of the immunoSEQ Assay, a bias-controlled multiplex PCR. Regarding the original processing steps: Within the assay, amplification of reference gene primers was used to estimate how many nucleated cells each sample contained. To quantify the absolute abundance of each unique TCRbeta CDR3 rearrangement, sequence reads were collapsed and filtered. Productive Simpson clonality was computed per sample as the square root of Simpson's diversity index over productive rearrangements. TCRdb took over this immuneACCESS table, retaining in-frame rearrangements with V and J assigned. Such tables are incomplete; in checked studies, under half of the missing clones stem from an unresolved V gene, and the remainder is unexplained. V, J and clone size were drawn from that table, and D and trimming were deduced from the DNA. In this sample the table shows some 70,000 clones, approximately 86% of which occur a single time. Of the sample, over 1.3% falls within the top ten clones.

This receptor was obtained from a woman aged 55-75 years with acute or convalescent COVID-19. The chain is encoded by TRBV7-9 joined to TRBJ2-3; TRBD2 could be the D gene, as 6 bases match. The sample consisted of peripheral blood. The sequenced DNA: TGTGCCAGCAGTCGGGCTAGCGGCACAGATACGCAGTATTTT. Its coded protein is CASSRASGTDTQYF.